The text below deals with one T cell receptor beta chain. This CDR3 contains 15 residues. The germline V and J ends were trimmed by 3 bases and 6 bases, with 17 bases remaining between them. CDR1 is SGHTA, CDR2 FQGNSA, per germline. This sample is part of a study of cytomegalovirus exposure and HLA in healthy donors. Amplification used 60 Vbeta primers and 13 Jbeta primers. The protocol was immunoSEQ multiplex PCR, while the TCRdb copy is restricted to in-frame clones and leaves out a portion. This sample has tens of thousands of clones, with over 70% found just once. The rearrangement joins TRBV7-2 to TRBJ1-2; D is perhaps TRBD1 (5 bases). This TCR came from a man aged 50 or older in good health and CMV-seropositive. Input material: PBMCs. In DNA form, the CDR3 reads TGTGCCAGCAGCTTCCCTAAGGGGCCCGGCAATGGCTACACCTTC. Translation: CASSFPKGPGNGYTF.